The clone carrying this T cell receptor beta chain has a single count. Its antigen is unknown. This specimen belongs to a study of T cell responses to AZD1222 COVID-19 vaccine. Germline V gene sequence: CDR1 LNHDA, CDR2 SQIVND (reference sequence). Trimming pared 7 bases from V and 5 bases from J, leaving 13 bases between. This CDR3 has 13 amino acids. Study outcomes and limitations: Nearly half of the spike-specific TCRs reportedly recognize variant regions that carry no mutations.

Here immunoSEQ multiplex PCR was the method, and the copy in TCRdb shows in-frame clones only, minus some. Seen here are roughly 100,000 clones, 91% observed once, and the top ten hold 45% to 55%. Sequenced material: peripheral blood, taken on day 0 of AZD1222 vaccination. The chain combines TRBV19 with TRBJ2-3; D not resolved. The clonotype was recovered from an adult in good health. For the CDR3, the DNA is TGTGCCAGTACCCGGTCGGTAGGAGATACGCAGTATTTT. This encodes CASTRSVGDTQYF.